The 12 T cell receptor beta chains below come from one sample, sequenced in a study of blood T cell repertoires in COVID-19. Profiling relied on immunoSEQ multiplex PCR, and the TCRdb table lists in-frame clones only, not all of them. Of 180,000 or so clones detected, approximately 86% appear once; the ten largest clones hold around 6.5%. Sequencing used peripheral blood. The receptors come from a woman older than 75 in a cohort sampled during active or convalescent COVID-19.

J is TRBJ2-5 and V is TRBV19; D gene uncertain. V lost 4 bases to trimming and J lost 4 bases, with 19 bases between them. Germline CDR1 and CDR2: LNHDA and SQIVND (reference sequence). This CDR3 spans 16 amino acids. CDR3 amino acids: CASSRITGTTLETQYF. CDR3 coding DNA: TGTGCCAGTAGTAGAATCACCGGTACCACCTTAGAGACCCAGTACTTC.

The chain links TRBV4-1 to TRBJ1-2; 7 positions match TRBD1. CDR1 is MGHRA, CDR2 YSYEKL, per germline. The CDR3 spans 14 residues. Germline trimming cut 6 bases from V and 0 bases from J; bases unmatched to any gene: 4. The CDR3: CASRSTGTNYGYTF. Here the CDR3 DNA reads TGCGCCAGCAGATCGACAGGGACTAACTATGGCTACACCTTC.

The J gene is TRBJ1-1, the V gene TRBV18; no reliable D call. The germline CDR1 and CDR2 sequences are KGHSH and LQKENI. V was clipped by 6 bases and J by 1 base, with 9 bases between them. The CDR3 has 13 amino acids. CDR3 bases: TGTGCCAGCTCCCGGGGAGCGAACACTGAAGCTTTCTTT. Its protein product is CASSRGANTEAFF.

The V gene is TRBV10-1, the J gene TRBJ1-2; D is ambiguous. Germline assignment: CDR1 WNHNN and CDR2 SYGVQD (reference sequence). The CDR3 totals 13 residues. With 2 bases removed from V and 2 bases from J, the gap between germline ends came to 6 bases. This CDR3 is CASSEVQNYGYTF. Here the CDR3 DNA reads TGCGCCAGCAGTGAGGTGCAGAACTATGGCTACACCTTC.

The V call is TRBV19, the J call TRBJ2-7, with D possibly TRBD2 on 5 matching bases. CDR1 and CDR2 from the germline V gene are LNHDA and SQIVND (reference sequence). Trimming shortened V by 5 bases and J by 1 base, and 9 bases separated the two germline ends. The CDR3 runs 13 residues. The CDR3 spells CASSAGSSYEQYF. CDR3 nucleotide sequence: TGTGCCAGTAGTGCGGGCAGTTCCTACGAGCAGTACTTC.

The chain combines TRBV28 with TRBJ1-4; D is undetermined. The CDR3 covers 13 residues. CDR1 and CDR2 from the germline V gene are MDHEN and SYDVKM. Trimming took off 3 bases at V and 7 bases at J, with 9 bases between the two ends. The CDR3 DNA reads TGTGCCAGCAGTTTGGCTGGAGTTGAAAAACTGTTTTTT. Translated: CASSLAGVEKLFF.

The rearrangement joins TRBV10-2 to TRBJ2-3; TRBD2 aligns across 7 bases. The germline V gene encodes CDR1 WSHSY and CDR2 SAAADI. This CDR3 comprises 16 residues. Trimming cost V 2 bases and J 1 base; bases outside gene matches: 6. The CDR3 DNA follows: TGCGCCAGCAGTGAGGGGACTATGCGGGGCACAGATACGCAGTATTTT. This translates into CASSEGTMRGTDTQYF.

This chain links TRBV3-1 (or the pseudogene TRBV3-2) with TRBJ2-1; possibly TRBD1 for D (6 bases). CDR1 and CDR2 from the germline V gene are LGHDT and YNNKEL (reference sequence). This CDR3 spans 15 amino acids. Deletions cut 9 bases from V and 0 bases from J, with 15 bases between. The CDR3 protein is CASSSGVASYNEQFF. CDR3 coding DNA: TGTGCCAGTTCCTCAGGGGTGGCCTCCTACAATGAGCAGTTCTTC.

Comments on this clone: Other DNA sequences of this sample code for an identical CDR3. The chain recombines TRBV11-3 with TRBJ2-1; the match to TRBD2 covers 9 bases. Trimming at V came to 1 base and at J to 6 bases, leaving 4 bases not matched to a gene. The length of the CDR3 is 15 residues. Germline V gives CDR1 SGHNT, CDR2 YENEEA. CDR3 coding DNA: TGTGCCAGCAGCTTAGTAAGCGGGGGGACCAATGAGCAGTTCTTC. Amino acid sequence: CASSLVSGGTNEQFF.

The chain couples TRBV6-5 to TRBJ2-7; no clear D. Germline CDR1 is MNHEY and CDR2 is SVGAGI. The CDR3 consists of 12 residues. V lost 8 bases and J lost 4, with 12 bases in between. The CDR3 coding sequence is TGTGCCAGCCGGAGAACGGCTTACGAGCAGTACTTC. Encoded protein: CASRRTAYEQYF.

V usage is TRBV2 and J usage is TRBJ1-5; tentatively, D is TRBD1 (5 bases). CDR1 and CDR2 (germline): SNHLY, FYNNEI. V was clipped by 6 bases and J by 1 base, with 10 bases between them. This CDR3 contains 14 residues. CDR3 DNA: TGTGCCAGCAGAAAGACAGTGAGCAATCAGCCCCAGCATTTT. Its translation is CASRKTVSNQPQHF.

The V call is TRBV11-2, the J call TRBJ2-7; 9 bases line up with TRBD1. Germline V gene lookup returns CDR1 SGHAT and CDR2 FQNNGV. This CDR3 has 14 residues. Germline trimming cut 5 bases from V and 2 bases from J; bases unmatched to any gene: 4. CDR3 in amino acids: CASSQNRGPYEQYF. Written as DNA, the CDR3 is TGTGCCAGCAGCCAAAACAGGGGGCCCTACGAGCAGTACTTC.